The rows below give T cell receptor beta chains drawn from one sample of a study of yellow fever vaccine responses in identical twins. A single record per CDR3 protein comes from TCRdb applying MiXCR to the RT-PCR reads. The repertoire has some 11,000 distinct CDR3 sequences, around three quarters of them found once; the top ten carry roughly 7.3%. Here the sequenced sample was T cells from blood (PBMCs), unsorted or a sorted subset (not recorded which), taken before or after yellow fever vaccination (not recorded which). The receptors come from a woman younger than 35 who received the yellow fever vaccine. Each CDR3 is given with its conserved first and last residue. The D gene is left open where the match is weak. Only some rows state a clone size, as once, few, many or a class for expanded clones.

J: TRBJ2-7; D: NA; V: TRBV27; size: few; CDR3: CASSLVRAGDEQYF; DNA: TGTGCCAGCAGTTTAGTCCGGGCCGGTGACGAGCAGTACTTC
J: TRBJ2-1; D: TRBD2; V: TRBV11-1; size: NA; CDR3: CASSSPGLVLISSYNEQFF; DNA: TGTGCCAGCAGCTCACCGGGACTAGTTTTAATTAGCTCCTACAATGAGCAGTTCTTC
J: TRBJ2-3; D: NA; V: TRBV11-3; size: NA; CDR3: CASSLELGSGLTDTQYF; DNA: TGTGCCAGCAGCTTGGAGTTAGGTAGTGGTCTCACAGATACGCAGTATTTT
J: TRBJ1-1; D: TRBD1; V: TRBV28; size: NA; CDR3: CATQPGQHTEAFF; DNA: TGTGCCACGCAACCGGGACAGCACACTGAAGCTTTCTTT
J: TRBJ2-1; D: NA; V: TRBV4-1; size: NA; CDR3: CASSRRDILNEQFF; DNA: TGCGCCAGCAGCCGCCGGGACATACTCAATGAGCAGTTCTTC
J: TRBJ2-3; D: NA; V: TRBV25-1; size: NA; CDR3: CASSNTDTQYF; DNA: TGTGCCAGCAGTAACACAGATACGCAGTATTTT
J: TRBJ2-1; D: TRBD2; V: TRBV12-3/TRBV12-4; size: NA; CDR3: CASSWEGLYNEQFF; DNA: TGTGCCAGCAGTTGGGAGGGCCTTTACAATGAGCAGTTCTTC
J: TRBJ2-1; D: NA; V: TRBV12-3/TRBV12-4; size: NA; CDR3: CASSSGPVNGEQFF; DNA: TGTGCCAGCAGTTCAGGACCAGTCAATGGTGAGCAGTTCTTC
J: TRBJ2-7; D: TRBD1; V: TRBV11-3; size: NA; CDR3: CASSLWTGASYEQYF; DNA: TGTGCCAGCAGCTTGTGGACAGGAGCATCCTACGAGCAGTACTTC
J: TRBJ2-1; D: TRBD2; V: TRBV7-6; size: NA; CDR3: CASSLARPSGLGNEQFF; DNA: TGTGCCAGCAGCTTAGCGCGGCCTAGCGGTCTGGGGAATGAGCAGTTCTTC
J: TRBJ2-7; D: NA; V: TRBV2; size: NA; CDR3: CASSDSSTYEQYF; DNA: TGTGCCAGCAGTGACTCTAGCACCTACGAGCAGTACTTC
J: TRBJ2-1; D: NA; V: TRBV13; size: once; CDR3: CASSSGDYNEQFF; DNA: TGTGCCAGCAGCTCTGGTGATTACAATGAGCAGTTCTTC
J: TRBJ2-7; D: TRBD1; V: TRBV4-1; size: NA; CDR3: CASSQDTGQGSYEQYF; DNA: TGCGCCAGCAGCCAAGATACCGGACAGGGCTCCTACGAGCAGTACTTC
J: TRBJ2-2; D: NA; V: TRBV7-9; size: once; CDR3: CASSLGDTSTGELFF; DNA: TGTGCCAGCAGCTTAGGGGACACAAGCACCGGGGAGCTGTTTTTT
J: TRBJ1-1; D: NA; V: TRBV7-9; size: NA; CDR3: CASTSRQTGLNTEAFF; DNA: TGTGCCAGCACCTCACGACAAACAGGGCTGAACACTGAAGCTTTCTTT
J: TRBJ2-3; D: NA; V: TRBV11-3; size: NA; CDR3: CASSLYLMADTQYF; DNA: TGTGCCAGCAGCTTATATCTTATGGCAGATACGCAGTATTTT
J: TRBJ1-6; D: NA; V: TRBV11-3; size: NA; CDR3: CASSSPGDSYNSPLHF; DNA: TGTGCCAGCAGCTCCCCAGGGGATTCCTATAATTCACCCCTCCACTTT
J: TRBJ2-7; D: TRBD1; V: TRBV7-6; size: NA; CDR3: CASSLRQGGNEQYF; DNA: TGTGCCAGCAGCTTAAGACAGGGTGGCAACGAGCAGTACTTC
J: TRBJ1-5; D: NA; V: TRBV28; size: NA; CDR3: CASRERGPGNQPQHF; DNA: TGTGCCAGCAGGGAACGGGGGCCTGGCAATCAGCCCCAGCATTTT
J: TRBJ2-1; D: TRBD1; V: TRBV13; size: NA; CDR3: CATDEGQGADEQFF; DNA: TGTGCCACCGACGAGGGTCAGGGGGCGGATGAGCAGTTCTTC
J: TRBJ1-2; D: TRBD1; V: TRBV12-3/TRBV12-4; size: NA; CDR3: CASSPTDRENYGYTF; DNA: TGTGCCAGCAGTCCGACGGACAGGGAAAACTATGGCTACACCTTC
J: TRBJ2-1; D: TRBD2; V: TRBV13; size: NA; CDR3: CASSAGLAVPYNEQFF; DNA: TGTGCCAGCAGCGCGGGACTAGCGGTCCCCTACAATGAGCAGTTCTTC
J: TRBJ2-5; D: TRBD2; V: TRBV28; size: NA; CDR3: CASSSSGRLLEAQYF; DNA: TGTGCCAGCAGTTCTAGCGGGAGGTTACTAGAGGCCCAGTACTTC